A single sample is the source of the 11 T cell receptor beta chains below, sequenced in a study of blood T cells in healthy people across ages. The second PCR ran roughly 6 to 11 cycles with a sample-barcoded 5' primer and J-beta primers. TCRdb independently ran MiXCR on the 5' RACE reads; one entry per CDR3 protein. The sample includes around 2 million distinct CDR3 sequences, 30% to 40% seen only once; the top ten take roughly 23%. Sequenced: blood. The receptors derive from a human donor in good health.

The CDR3 is CASSLVGQAEQPQHF. CDR3 DNA: TGTGCCAGCAGCTTAGTGGGTCAGGCGGAACAGCCCCAGCATTTT. The V gene is TRBV7-9, the J gene TRBJ1-5; no clear D. Trimming removed 1 base from V and 7 bases from J, with 14 bases in between. The CDR3 length is 15 residues. Per the germline V gene, CDR1 is SEHNR and CDR2 is FQNEAQ (reference sequence).

The rearrangement links TRBV4-2 to TRBJ2-5; TRBD2 matches at 12 bases. The CDR3 totals 17 residues. The germline V gene encodes CDR1 LGHNA and CDR2 YNFKEQ. The V and J ends lost 1 base and 2 bases, in that order; junction bases with no gene match: 5. CDR3 sequence (DNA): TGTGCCAGCAGCCAAGTATCTAGCGGGGGGGGACAAGAGACCCAGTACTTC. Its translation is CASSQVSSGGGQETQYF.

The V and J genes are TRBV5-1 and TRBJ2-1; possibly TRBD1 for D (6 bases). Germline loops: CDR1 SGHRS, CDR2 YFSETQ. The CDR3 loop spans 18 amino acids. Trimming removed 2 bases from V and 4 bases from J, with 22 bases in between. In DNA, the CDR3 is TGCGCCAGCAGCTTAGGGGTGCGGTCAGGGGTAGGGTACAATGAGCAGTTCTTC. It translates to CASSLGVRSGVGYNEQFF.

This sequence joins TRBV5-1 and TRBJ2-5; D unresolved. Germline lookup yields CDR1 SGHRS and CDR2 YFSETQ. There are 13 residues in the CDR3. Trimming took off 4 bases at V and 5 bases at J, with 12 bases between the two ends. CDR3 in DNA: TGCGCCAGCAGCCCCACCGGCTGGGAGACCCAGTACTTC. Residues: CASSPTGWETQYF.

The sample holds a few counts of this clonotype. V is TRBV27 and J is TRBJ2-7; 7 bases line up with TRBD1. V shed 2 bases and J 7 bases; nucleotides not matched to a gene: 11. This CDR3 is built from 15 residues. Per the germline V gene, CDR1 is MNHEY and CDR2 is SMNVEV (reference sequence). The CDR3: CASSLRGGATGEQYF. The CDR3 coding sequence is TGTGCCAGCAGTTTACGAGGGGGCGCGACTGGGGAGCAGTACTTC.

V usage is TRBV4-1 and J usage is TRBJ1-5, with 9 nucleotides matching TRBD1. The CDR3 spans 15 residues. Germline assignment: CDR1 MGHRA and CDR2 YSYEKL. V was clipped by 2 bases and J by 11 bases; unmatched bases: 10. The CDR3 DNA reads as TGCGCCAGCAGCCAACCGGGACAGGGTATTAGGTCCCAGCATTTT. Its protein product is CASSQPGQGIRSQHF.

This clonotype was seen many times. The J gene is TRBJ2-1, the V gene TRBV5-1; 7 positions agree with TRBD2. Germline V gene data show CDR1 as SGHRS and CDR2 as YFSETQ. This CDR3 has 14 residues. V was clipped by 6 bases and J by 1 base; unmatched bases: 4. The CDR3 nucleotides are TGCGCCAGCATGACGGGGGGATCCTACAATGAGCAGTTCTTC. Translating gives CASMTGGSYNEQFF.

V and J are TRBV5-1 and TRBJ2-3; D unresolved. The CDR3 has 14 residues. Per germline, CDR1 SGHRS and CDR2 YFSETQ. The V end lost 2 bases, the J end lost 4 bases, and 11 bases lay between the germline ends. The CDR3 bases are TGCGCCAGCAGCTTAAGTTCGGACGCAGATACGCAGTATTTT. It encodes CASSLSSDADTQYF.

The chain couples TRBV4-3 to TRBJ2-7; 8 bases match TRBD1. The junction had 8 bases not matched to a gene; V was cut back by 4 bases and J by 6 bases. This CDR3 has 14 residues. From germline, CDR1 is LGHNA and CDR2 YSLEER. CDR3 residues: CASSRTGGRVEQYF. The DNA of the CDR3 is TGCGCCAGCAGCCGAACAGGGGGTCGCGTCGAGCAGTACTTC.

This clonotype was seen a handful of times. The chain combines TRBV20-1 with TRBJ1-2; D is unclear. The CDR3 consists of 10 residues. Germline CDR1 and CDR2: DFQATT and SNEGSKA (reference sequence). Trimming pared 6 bases from V and 8 bases from J, leaving 10 bases between. The CDR3 is CSAYHLGYTF. The CDR3 DNA reads as TGCAGTGCCTACCATTTAGGCTACACCTTC.

In this sample, this clonotype turned up a few times. The chain has TRBV9 and TRBJ1-2, with a weak D call TRBD1 (5 bases). This CDR3 region has 13 residues. Germline assignment: CDR1 SGDLS and CDR2 YYNGEE. V lost 7 bases to trimming and J lost 3 bases, with 13 bases between them. CDR3 in amino acids: CASSARVDYGYTF. The CDR3 DNA is TGTGCCAGCTCGGCCAGGGTTGACTATGGCTACACCTTC.